This record covers a single T cell receptor beta chain. CDR3 length: 13 residues. Germline CDR1 LGHNT, CDR2 FRNRAP. The J segment lost 1 base and the V segment lost 6 bases, leaving 2 bases of the junction unmatched. The entry originates in a study of blood T cell repertoires in COVID-19. About the research overall: Sites in the United States, Italy and Spain provided acute and convalescent COVID-19 samples. The cDNA or gDNA used as material had been derived from T cells, B-cell-depleted T cells, or PBMCs.

In the authors' methods: Reference gene primer amplification in the assay estimated nucleated cell counts. Repertoires were generated with immunoSEQ multiplex PCR, while TCRdb's copy carries only in-frame clones and drops some. V, J and clone size reflect that table, while D and trimming were determined from the DNA. This sample has under 200,000 clones, with approximately 85% found just once. Seattle's cohort entered during active infection and was followed longitudinally. The chain employs TRBV12-5 and TRBJ2-5; 7 nucleotides line up with TRBD1. The sequencing sample was made of peripheral blood. This sequence was found in a woman aged 60 to 75 with COVID-19, enrolled during active disease. The CDR3 spells CASGTGFQETQYF. The DNA of the CDR3 is TGTGCTAGTGGGACAGGGTTCCAAGAGACCCAGTACTTC. The whole variable domain, filled in from reference TRBV12-5 and TRBJ2-5, reads DARVTQTPRHKVTEMGQEVTMRCQPILGHNTVFWYRQTMMQGLELLAYFRNRAPLDDSGMPKDRFSAEMPDATLATLKIQPSEPRDSAVYFCASGTGFQETQYFGPGTRLLVL.